This T cell receptor beta chain comes out of a study of identifying expanded T cells in peripheral blood. Using immunoSEQ multiplex PCR, the repertoire was profiled, and TCRdb retains in-frame clones only, with some absent. The sample records more than 85,000 clones, 88% being singletons. The CDR3 runs to 14 residues. Trimming stripped 4 bases from V and 0 bases from J, with 8 bases between. Per the germline V gene, CDR1 is LGHNT and CDR2 is FRNRAP. Study-level findings and limits: Roughly two-week clone count variance significantly increased as total template count grew.

No infections or other immune events were documented during collection. To note about this clone: The target antigen is unknown.

The sequenced sample was blood. This chain uses TRBV12-5 with TRBJ2-3; TRBD2 might be the D (6 bases). This TCR came from a person aged 18-70 years in good health. The CDR3 DNA reads TGTGCTAGTGGTTCCGCGGGGAGCACAGATACGCAGTATTTT. Translation gives CASGSAGSTDTQYF.